What follows is one TCR beta chain and its context. The antigen remains undetermined. The sample comes from a study of cytomegalovirus exposure and HLA in healthy donors. Broader study findings: V- and J-gene trimming in TCR beta was tied to a missense DCLRE1C variant by an analysis performed later. Previously analyzed data showed that most TCR beta V segments were productive at a frequency of about 87% or about 30%.

This PCR relied on a set of 60 Vbeta primers and 13 Jbeta primers. Sequencing used immunoSEQ multiplex PCR; TCRdb keeps in-frame clones, though not all of them. This repertoire comprises about 210,000 clones; its ten largest clones make up about 1%. The sequenced sample consisted of PBMCs. This clonotype was sampled from a woman younger than 45 in good health and CMV-seropositive.

The CDR3, as DNA: TGTGCCAGCAGCTTAGTCTTAGCGGGGGGTTACAATGAGCAGTTCTTC. Translation: CASSLVLAGGYNEQFF. The gene calls are TRBV11-2 and TRBJ2-1; 10 bases are shared with TRBD2. Germline assignment: CDR1 SGHAT and CDR2 FQNNGV. The CDR3 contains 16 residues. With 1 base clipped from V and 4 bases from J, the junction kept 4 bases outside the gene matches.